Sequencing of this TCR beta chain was carried out in a study of OX40 agonist ivuxolimab in advanced cancers. Study conclusions and caveats: It was not determined which antigens were specifically recognized by the peripheral T cells that had undergone clonal expansion. Fewer expanded clones were found on average in CD4+ than in CD8+ T cells. At 0.1 to 3.0 mg/kg and by week 6, CD4+ and CD8+ T cells in the blood had expanded clonally.

Worth noting for this clone: What it binds is not known.

The protocol was immunoSEQ multiplex PCR, while the TCRdb copy is restricted to in-frame clones and leaves out a portion. The sample consists of 7,000 to 9,500 clones, approximately 91% of them appearing once. Autoimmune disease history or systemic immunosuppression meant exclusion. Germline V gene data show CDR1 as ENHRY and CDR2 as SYGVKD. The CDR3 has 12 residues. Trimming removed 4 bases from V and 3 bases from J, with 7 bases in between. This specimen was CD4+ or CD8+ T cells sorted from blood, taken in a trial of the OX40 agonist ivuxolimab. This chain links TRBV10-3 with TRBJ2-7; tentative D call: TRBD2 (5 bases). The TCR originated in an adult with an advanced solid tumor such as melanoma, head and neck, liver or kidney cancer. The CDR3 loop is CAISAGGYEQYF. CDR3 bases: TGTGCCATCAGTGCCGGAGGCTACGAGCAGTACTTC.